The clone carrying this T cell receptor (beta chain) was detected many times. These data originate in a study of CD8 T cells in ankylosing spondylitis. Germline V gene data show CDR1 as SQVTM and CDR2 as ANQGSEA. This CDR3 is 11 amino acids long. Deletions cut 7 bases from V and 6 bases from J, with 13 bases between. One entry per CDR3 protein, called by TCRdb with MiXCR from the 5' RACE reads. The profile covers around 120,000 distinct CDR3 sequences, with approximately 10% appearing a single time and 2.5% to 4% taken by the ten largest. The clonotype originates from a male donor with ankylosing spondylitis or in good health (not recorded which). The specimen sequenced was blood, either unsorted or a sorted T cell fraction (not recorded which). The chain joins TRBV29-1 to TRBJ2-7; D remains unclear. The CDR3 reads CSADKNSEQYF. The DNA of the CDR3 is TGCAGCGCCGATAAGAACAGCGAGCAGTACTTC.